This T cell receptor beta chain was recovered during a study of regulatory T cells in long-lasting Graves disease. CDR1 is DFQATT and CDR2 is SNEGSKA in the germline V gene (reference sequence). The CDR3 extends over 17 amino acids. V was cut by 0 bases and J by 0 bases, with 15 bases left in between. Sample time point: newly diagnosed GD, antithyroid drugs for less than 3 months. PBMC-extracted RNA yielded the TCR library. Graves' disease diagnosis used American Thyroid Association guidelines. A few counts support this clonotype. The authors built TCR beta libraries using iRepertoire HTBI primers and Arm-PCR of CDR3 regions. Each CDR3 protein gets one entry after TCRdb re-called the multiplex PCR reads with MiXCR. Here the sample spans hundreds of thousands of distinct CDR3 sequences, approximately 16% being singletons. The same sample was also used in a study of T cells in Graves' hyperthyroidism and ophthalmopathy. In that study: Blood also contained most expanded thyroid clonotypes above 0.001. In validation, the model predicted ophthalmopathy. These predictions came a median about 6.5 months before onset.

Sequencing used peripheral blood mononuclear cells (PBMCs), obtained at new diagnosis, from a patient treated with antithyroid drugs. This chain joins TRBV20-1 and TRBJ1-3, with D uncertain. This TCR was sampled from a woman aged 25 to 45 with Graves disease. The DNA for the CDR3 is TGCAGTGCTAGAGATACCGGATCAACCTTCTCTGGAAACACCATATATTTT. It codes for CSARDTGSTFSGNTIYF.